These T cell receptor beta chains were read from a single sample in a study of blood T cell repertoires in COVID-19. Profiled with immunoSEQ multiplex PCR; TCRdb holds only in-frame clones, not every one. The sample shows 350,000 to 450,000 clones, roughly 91% of them seen only once. Sequencing input: PBMCs or T cells enriched from blood (not recorded which). These TCRs come from a woman aged 25 to 39 who had recovered from COVID-19. Each CDR3 is given with its conserved first and last residue. A D gene is named only where the DNA matches it firmly. Size is stated for part of the rows, as once, few or many counts, or as a class when the clone is expanded.

v_gene: TRBV5-4; abundance: few; j_gene: TRBJ2-3; d_gene: NA; CDR3aa: CASSLVGLDTDTQYF; CDR3nt: TGTGCCAGCAGCTTGGTCGGGTTGGACACAGATACGCAGTATTTT
v_gene: TRBV16; abundance: NA; j_gene: TRBJ1-5; d_gene: TRBD1; CDR3aa: CASSLTGIGQPQHF; CDR3nt: TGTGCCAGCAGCCTGACAGGGATAGGTCAGCCCCAGCATTTT
v_gene: TRBV6-2/TRBV6-3; abundance: NA; j_gene: TRBJ1-5; d_gene: TRBD1; CDR3aa: CASSRQGQGVEQPQHF; CDR3nt: TGTGCCAGCAGTCGCCAGGGACAGGGAGTCGAGCAGCCCCAGCATTTT
v_gene: TRBV10-3; abundance: NA; j_gene: TRBJ1-6; d_gene: NA; CDR3aa: CAISDGGFSYNSPLHF; CDR3nt: TGTGCCATCAGTGACGGGGGGTTCTCCTATAATTCACCCCTCCACTTT
v_gene: TRBV19; abundance: NA; j_gene: TRBJ2-2; d_gene: TRBD2; CDR3aa: CASSPGTSGGAGELFF; CDR3nt: TGTGCCAGTAGTCCCGGGACTAGCGGGGGGGCCGGGGAGCTGTTTTTT
v_gene: TRBV12-5; abundance: NA; j_gene: TRBJ1-4; d_gene: NA; CDR3aa: CASGINEKLFF; CDR3nt: TGTGCTAGTGGTATAAATGAAAAACTGTTTTTT
v_gene: TRBV28; abundance: NA; j_gene: TRBJ1-5; d_gene: NA; CDR3aa: CASRARGSGQPQHF; CDR3nt: TGTGCCAGCAGGGCCAGGGGATCCGGTCAGCCCCAGCATTTT
v_gene: TRBV5-1; abundance: NA; j_gene: TRBJ1-2; d_gene: NA; CDR3aa: CASSWGQGNNFFF; CDR3nt: NA
v_gene: TRBV2; abundance: NA; j_gene: TRBJ1-5; d_gene: NA; CDR3aa: CASSVTSRPHQPQHF; CDR3nt: TGTGCCAGCAGTGTCACTAGCAGACCCCATCAGCCCCAGCATTTT
v_gene: TRBV9; abundance: once; j_gene: TRBJ2-7; d_gene: NA; CDR3aa: CASSVRDTSYEQYF; CDR3nt: TGTGCCAGCAGCGTCCGGGACACTTCCTACGAGCAGTACTTC
v_gene: TRBV24-1; abundance: NA; j_gene: TRBJ2-4; d_gene: TRBD1; CDR3aa: CATSDYFTKQRDSVTRLAKNIQYF; CDR3nt: TGTGCCACCAGTGATTATTTTACAAAGCAACGGGACAGCGTCACCCGCCTAGCCAAAAACATTCAGTACTTC
v_gene: TRBV2; abundance: NA; j_gene: TRBJ1-2; d_gene: TRBD1; CDR3aa: CASSALYRDRSMGYTF; CDR3nt: TGTGCCAGCAGTGCATTATACCGGGACAGAAGTATGGGCTACACCTTC
v_gene: TRBV4-3; abundance: NA; j_gene: TRBJ1-5; d_gene: NA; CDR3aa: CASSQEWGGLVPQHF; CDR3nt: TGCGCCAGCAGCCAAGAATGGGGAGGGTTAGTGCCCCAGCATTTT
v_gene: TRBV5-4; abundance: NA; j_gene: TRBJ2-5; d_gene: NA; CDR3aa: CASSLGVAARTQETQYF; CDR3nt: TGTGCCAGCAGCTTGGGGGTGGCGGCGCGTACACAAGAGACCCAGTACTTC
v_gene: TRBV7-9; abundance: few; j_gene: TRBJ2-7; d_gene: NA; CDR3aa: CASSEGSAEQYF; CDR3nt: TGTGCCAGCAGCGAAGGGAGCGCCGAGCAGTACTTC
v_gene: TRBV7-3; abundance: few; j_gene: TRBJ2-7; d_gene: TRBD2; CDR3aa: CASSLIPSGAYEQYF; CDR3nt: TGTGCCAGCAGCTTAATCCCTAGCGGAGCCTACGAGCAGTACTTC
v_gene: TRBV7-2; abundance: NA; j_gene: TRBJ1-4; d_gene: NA; CDR3aa: CASSLSSGFNEKLFF; CDR3nt: TGTGCCAGCAGCTTATCATCGGGGTTTAATGAAAAACTGTTTTTT
v_gene: TRBV5-4; abundance: NA; j_gene: TRBJ2-3; d_gene: TRBD2; CDR3aa: CASSTGLAGGLTDTQYF; CDR3nt: TGTGCCAGCAGCACGGGACTAGCGGGAGGCCTGACAGATACGCAGTATTTT
v_gene: TRBV27; abundance: few; j_gene: TRBJ1-1; d_gene: TRBD1; CDR3aa: CASSFRAGGASAFF; CDR3nt: TGTGCCAGCAGTTTTAGGGCAGGGGGCGCGTCAGCTTTCTTT
v_gene: TRBV6-6; abundance: NA; j_gene: TRBJ1-2; d_gene: NA; CDR3aa: CASKTDTYGYTF; CDR3nt: TGTGCCAGCAAAACCGACACATATGGCTACACCTTC
v_gene: TRBV25-1; abundance: few; j_gene: TRBJ2-2; d_gene: TRBD2; CDR3aa: CASSPGLARGELFF; CDR3nt: TGTGCCAGCAGCCCGGGACTAGCGAGGGGGGAGCTGTTTTTT
v_gene: TRBV7-9; abundance: NA; j_gene: TRBJ2-7; d_gene: NA; CDR3aa: CASSLPGAAYEQYF; CDR3nt: TGTGCCAGCAGCTTGCCGGGAGCGGCTTACGAGCAGTACTTC
v_gene: TRBV14; abundance: NA; j_gene: TRBJ2-1; d_gene: TRBD2; CDR3aa: CASSPSGPSGRAGEQFF; CDR3nt: TGTGCCAGCAGCCCCAGTGGGCCTAGCGGGAGGGCTGGTGAGCAGTTCTTC
v_gene: TRBV28; abundance: NA; j_gene: TRBJ2-7; d_gene: NA; CDR3aa: CASSFWVRSYEQYF; CDR3nt: TGTGCCAGCAGTTTTTGGGTCAGGTCGTACGAGCAGTACTTC
v_gene: TRBV7-9; abundance: NA; j_gene: TRBJ1-1; d_gene: NA; CDR3aa: CASSFPGSTEAFF; CDR3nt: TGTGCCAGCAGCTTCCCGGGGTCCACTGAAGCTTTCTTT
v_gene: TRBV2; abundance: NA; j_gene: TRBJ2-3; d_gene: NA; CDR3aa: CASSEEGLHSTDTQYF; CDR3nt: TGTGCCAGCAGTGAAGAGGGGCTCCACAGCACAGATACGCAGTATTTT
v_gene: TRBV14; abundance: NA; j_gene: TRBJ2-2; d_gene: TRBD1; CDR3aa: CASSQVLQGTANTGELFF; CDR3nt: TGTGCCAGCAGCCAAGTACTACAGGGGACAGCGAACACCGGGGAGCTGTTTTTT
v_gene: TRBV27; abundance: NA; j_gene: TRBJ1-4; d_gene: TRBD1; CDR3aa: CASRHRDRDYEKLFF; CDR3nt: TGTGCCAGCAGACACCGGGACAGGGATTACGAAAAACTGTTTTTT
v_gene: TRBV6-5; abundance: NA; j_gene: TRBJ2-7; d_gene: NA; CDR3aa: CASSLPDEQYF; CDR3nt: TGTGCCAGCAGTTTACCGGACGAGCAGTACTTC
v_gene: TRBV7-9; abundance: NA; j_gene: TRBJ2-7; d_gene: TRBD1; CDR3aa: CASSYTQGNEQYF; CDR3nt: TGTGCCAGCAGCTATACACAGGGGAACGAGCAGTACTTC
v_gene: TRBV6-6; abundance: NA; j_gene: TRBJ1-2; d_gene: TRBD1; CDR3aa: CASSYPQGGLYGYTF; CDR3nt: TGTGCCAGCAGTTACCCTCAGGGGGGCCTTTATGGCTACACCTTC
v_gene: TRBV19; abundance: NA; j_gene: TRBJ1-1; d_gene: NA; CDR3aa: CASSFRVSGGTEAFF; CDR3nt: TGTGCCAGTAGTTTCCGGGTCTCGGGGGGCACTGAAGCTTTCTTT
v_gene: TRBV20-1; abundance: NA; j_gene: TRBJ2-1; d_gene: TRBD2; CDR3aa: CSASLAGVNEQFF; CDR3nt: TGCAGTGCTAGTTTGGCGGGGGTGAATGAGCAGTTCTTC
v_gene: TRBV18; abundance: NA; j_gene: TRBJ1-3; d_gene: NA; CDR3aa: CASSPPGGLGNTIYF; CDR3nt: TGTGCCAGCTCACCACCGGGGGGGCTTGGAAACACCATATATTTT
v_gene: TRBV19; abundance: NA; j_gene: TRBJ2-7; d_gene: TRBD2; CDR3aa: CASTPALAGGPYEQYF; CDR3nt: TGTGCCAGTACCCCGGCCCTAGCGGGAGGCCCCTACGAGCAGTACTTC
v_gene: TRBV9; abundance: NA; j_gene: TRBJ1-6; d_gene: NA; CDR3aa: CASSAVPGGGNSPLHF; CDR3nt: TGTGCCAGCAGCGCCGTTCCGGGAGGGGGGAATTCACCCCTCCACTTT
v_gene: TRBV5-1; abundance: NA; j_gene: TRBJ2-7; d_gene: NA; CDR3aa: CASSLVGGEQYF; CDR3nt: TGCGCCAGCAGCTTGGTGGGGGGCGAGCAGTACTTC
v_gene: TRBV11-2; abundance: NA; j_gene: TRBJ2-7; d_gene: TRBD2; CDR3aa: CASSLGRGSFYEQYF; CDR3nt: TGTGCCAGCAGCTTAGGGCGGGGGAGTTTCTACGAGCAGTACTTC
v_gene: TRBV5-1; abundance: NA; j_gene: TRBJ1-3; d_gene: TRBD1; CDR3aa: CASSLVGQTGNTIYF; CDR3nt: TGCGCCAGCAGCTTGGTGGGACAGACTGGAAACACCATATATTTT
v_gene: TRBV12-3/TRBV12-4; abundance: NA; j_gene: TRBJ1-1; d_gene: NA; CDR3aa: CASSLTANTEAFF; CDR3nt: TGTGCCAGCAGTTTAACAGCTAACACTGAAGCTTTCTTT
v_gene: TRBV28; abundance: NA; j_gene: TRBJ2-7; d_gene: NA; CDR3aa: CASSFIGQLNEQYF; CDR3nt: TGTGCCAGCAGTTTTATCGGACAACTAAACGAGCAGTACTTC
v_gene: TRBV5-1; abundance: NA; j_gene: TRBJ2-5; d_gene: NA; CDR3aa: CASSFLAERTARRQETQYF; CDR3nt: TGCGCCAGCAGCTTTCTAGCCGAACGTACTGCCCGGAGGCAAGAGACCCAGTACTTC
v_gene: TRBV7-9; abundance: NA; j_gene: TRBJ1-2; d_gene: NA; CDR3aa: CASSLVAWANYGYTF; CDR3nt: TGTGCCAGCAGCTTAGTGGCCTGGGCCAACTATGGCTACACCTTC
v_gene: TRBV12-3/TRBV12-4; abundance: NA; j_gene: TRBJ2-1; d_gene: NA; CDR3aa: CASSLDYRQFF; CDR3nt: TGTGCCAGCAGTTTGGACTATCGCCAGTTCTTC
v_gene: TRBV18; abundance: NA; j_gene: TRBJ1-6; d_gene: TRBD1; CDR3aa: CASSSNRGRDSPLHF; CDR3nt: TGTGCCAGCTCATCTAACAGGGGGAGAGATTCACCCCTCCACTTT
v_gene: TRBV6-5; abundance: NA; j_gene: TRBJ2-3; d_gene: NA; CDR3aa: CASKPSASTDTQYF; CDR3nt: TGTGCCAGCAAACCTAGCGCTAGCACAGATACGCAGTATTTT
v_gene: TRBV28; abundance: NA; j_gene: TRBJ1-4; d_gene: NA; CDR3aa: CASSFPGSNEKLFF; CDR3nt: TGTGCCAGCAGTTTTCCCGGGTCTAATGAAAAACTGTTTTTT
v_gene: TRBV1; abundance: NA; j_gene: TRBJ1-6; d_gene: NA; CDR3aa: CTSTDTLDRGRGVGSPLHF; CDR3nt: TGCACCAGCACCGACACCCTCGACAGGGGACGGGGTGTTGGTTCACCCCTCCACTTT
v_gene: TRBV7-9; abundance: NA; j_gene: TRBJ1-1; d_gene: TRBD1; CDR3aa: CASSYRGRVEAFF; CDR3nt: TGTGCCAGCAGCTACAGGGGACGGGTTGAAGCTTTCTTT
v_gene: TRBV15; abundance: few; j_gene: TRBJ2-5; d_gene: TRBD2; CDR3aa: CATSRDVAGWQETQYF; CDR3nt: TGTGCCACCAGCAGAGATGTAGCGGGGTGGCAAGAGACCCAGTACTTC
v_gene: TRBV5-1; abundance: NA; j_gene: TRBJ2-1; d_gene: NA; CDR3aa: CASSLGGSYNEQFF; CDR3nt: TGCGCCAGCAGCTTGGGCGGGTCTTACAATGAGCAGTTCTTC
v_gene: TRBV27; abundance: NA; j_gene: TRBJ1-5; d_gene: NA; CDR3aa: CASSPRQPNQPQHF; CDR3nt: TGTGCCAGCAGTCCAAGACAGCCCAATCAGCCCCAGCATTTT
v_gene: TRBV27; abundance: NA; j_gene: TRBJ1-2; d_gene: NA; CDR3aa: CASSLTRTVNYGYTF; CDR3nt: TGTGCCAGCAGTTTAACCCGGACAGTCAACTATGGCTACACCTTC
v_gene: TRBV21-1; abundance: NA; j_gene: TRBJ1-1; d_gene: NA; CDR3aa: CASSLTGQREAFF; CDR3nt: TGTGCCAGCAGTCTGACCGGACAAAGGGAAGCTTTCTTT